The 5 T cell receptor beta chains below come from one sample, sequenced in a study of blood T cell repertoires in COVID-19. Method: immunoSEQ multiplex PCR; TCRdb's copy keeps in-frame clones and lacks some. The repertoire holds roughly 56,000 clones, more than 80% seen once, with over 15% in the top ten. The sample was peripheral blood. Receptors originate from a human donor in a cohort sampled during active COVID-19.

V gene TRBV24-1 combines with J gene TRBJ2-6, with 7 bases that match TRBD2. V was clipped by 7 bases and J by 0 bases; unmatched bases: 5. CDR3 length: 16 amino acids. Germline V lookup: CDR1 KGHDR, CDR2 SFDVKD. The CDR3 nucleotides are TGTGCCACCAGCGGGGGGTCTTTCTCTGGGGCCAACGTCCTGACTTTC. This codes for CATSGGSFSGANVLTF.

The CDR3 nucleotides read TGTGCCAGCAGCCGAGCCTACGAGCAGTACTTC. Protein product: CASSRAYEQYF. The chain employs TRBV3-1 (or the pseudogene TRBV3-2) and TRBJ2-7; D is uncertain. V lost 4 bases, J lost 2 bases, and 3 bases lay in between. This CDR3 has 11 amino acids. Germline assignment: CDR1 LGHDT and CDR2 YNNKEL (reference sequence).

The rearrangement joins TRBV7-2 to TRBJ1-2; no clear D gene. The CDR3 spans 14 residues. Germline lookup yields CDR1 SGHTA and CDR2 FQGNSA. V was clipped by 5 bases and J by 7 bases, with 17 bases between them. In nucleotides, the CDR3 is TGTGCCAGCAGCCCTAGCCGCCACGAGGGTGGCTACACCTTC. Protein product: CASSPSRHEGGYTF.

The chain combines TRBV12-5 with TRBJ2-2; 10 bases line up with TRBD2. The CDR3 totals 16 residues. From germline, CDR1 is LGHNT and CDR2 FRNRAP. J lost 1 base, V lost 6 bases, and 5 bases had no gene match. CDR3 sequence reads: CASGPIAGGNTGELFF. The CDR3 bases are TGTGCTAGTGGCCCCATAGCGGGGGGGAACACCGGGGAGCTGTTTTTT.

The rearrangement uses TRBV7-2 and TRBJ2-5; 9 bases line up with TRBD2. The CDR3 extends over 15 amino acids. Germline trimming cut 5 bases from V and 2 bases from J; bases unmatched to any gene: 6. Germline lookup yields CDR1 SGHTA and CDR2 FQGNSA. The CDR3 loop is CASSPGAGGQETQYF. The CDR3 region has the DNA TGTGCCAGCAGCCCCGGGGCGGGGGGGCAAGAGACCCAGTACTTC. The full variable domain, its missing parts supplied by reference TRBV7-2 and TRBJ2-5, is GAGVSQSPSNKVTEKGKDVELRCDPISGHTALYWYRQSLGQGLEFLIYFQGNSAPDKSGLPSDRFSAERTGGSVSTLTIQRTQQEDSAVYLCASSPGAGGQETQYFGPGTRLLVL.